These 27 T cell receptor beta chains share one sample of origin, sequenced in a study of T cell clones after liver transplantation (dated by TCRdb to between 2017 and 2020). The meaning of the sample's time point label: pre-transplant. Library generation was performed with the immunoSEQ multiplex PCR assay. The table was pulled from immuneACCESS by TCRdb, which kept in-frame rearrangements only. Such tables lose some clones; where checked, under half of the loss comes from unresolved V genes, and the rest has no known cause. For this sample there are about 7,900 clones; roughly 80% appear just once. The top ten clonotypes cover about two fifths of the sample. The material sequenced was CD8+ T cells from blood, taken before liver transplant. All receptors derive from a human donor who received a liver transplant.

The CDR3 region is CASSQGGSPLHF. DNA of the CDR3: TGTGCCAGCAGTCAGGGTGGATCACCCCTCCACTTT. The chain couples TRBV27 to TRBJ1-6, with a weak D call TRBD1 (5 bases). V dropped 5 bases and J dropped 10 bases, with 9 bases sitting between them. The germline gives CDR1 MNHEY, CDR2 SMNVEV (reference sequence). This CDR3 contains 12 residues.

The chain has TRBV7-8 and TRBJ1-5; 9 positions agree with TRBD1. After removal of 5 bases from V and 4 bases from J, the junction contained 9 bases not matched to a gene. CDR3 size: 16 residues. Germline V CDR1 and CDR2: SGHVS, FQNEAQ. DNA for the CDR3: TGTGCCAGCAGCCTTTTCGGACAGGGGAGGAATCAGCCCCAGCATTTT. Residues: CASSLFGQGRNQPQHF.

The CDR3 DNA is TGTGCCAGTAGTATATGGGGGGGTGAGGCTGAAGCTTTCTTT. Translating gives CASSIWGGEAEAFF. The V call is TRBV19, the J call TRBJ1-1, with D maybe TRBD1 (5 bases). Germline CDR1 is LNHDA and CDR2 is SQIVND (reference sequence). The CDR3 totals 14 residues. Trimming pared 2 bases from V and 6 bases from J, leaving 13 bases between.

V usage is TRBV10-3 and J usage is TRBJ2-5; TRBD2 matches at 10 bases. V lost 2 bases, J lost 0 bases, and 21 bases stayed unmatched. Germline V CDR1 and CDR2: ENHRY, SYGVKD. CDR3 length equals 22 residues. For the CDR3, the DNA is TGTGCCATCAGTGAGGGGGGGTCGTTAGGGGCTAGCGGGGGCCCATACCAAGAGACCCAGTACTTC. Protein sequence: CAISEGGSLGASGGPYQETQYF.

The V call is TRBV11-3, the J call TRBJ2-1; D is ambiguous. Between the trimmed V and J ends, which lost 5 bases and 5 bases, there was a span of 19 bases. Germline V gives CDR1 SGHNT, CDR2 YENEEA. The CDR3 has 16 amino acids. DNA of the CDR3: TGTGCCAGCAGCGATTCTTTAGCCCTACCTAACAATGAGCAGTTCTTC. Translation: CASSDSLALPNNEQFF.

This chain uses TRBV4-1 with TRBJ2-1; D is uncertain. From germline, CDR1 is MGHRA and CDR2 YSYEKL. The CDR3 runs 13 residues. The V and J ends lost 5 bases and 6 bases respectively, with 11 bases between them. CDR3 loop: CASSASMANEQFF. CDR3 coding DNA: TGCGCCAGCAGCGCTAGTATGGCCAATGAGCAGTTCTTC.

This chain uses TRBV7-8 with TRBJ2-5; D perhaps matches TRBD1 (5 bases). With 4 bases removed from V and 5 bases from J, the gap between germline ends came to 11 bases. Germline lookup yields CDR1 SGHVS and CDR2 FQNEAQ. The CDR3 is made up of 13 amino acids. CDR3: CASSSGQRETQYF. Written as DNA, the CDR3 is TGTGCCAGCAGCTCCGGACAACGGGAGACCCAGTACTTC.

This clone has just a few counts. The genes are TRBV18 and TRBJ2-3, with D possibly TRBD2 on 5 matching bases. Trimming removed 0 bases at V and 3 bases at J, with 10 bases between. The CDR3 contains 15 residues. Germline V gives CDR1 KGHSH, CDR2 LQKENI. Here the CDR3 DNA reads TGTGCCAGCTCACCACCCCCCCCGGGGACAGATACGCAGTATTTT. Protein product: CASSPPPPGTDTQYF.

The chain joins TRBV28 to TRBJ2-7; D might be TRBD2 (6 bases). Germline CDR1 and CDR2: MDHEN and SYDVKM. The CDR3 contains 13 residues. V lost 2 bases and J lost 4, with 9 bases in between. The DNA for the CDR3 is TGTGCCAGCAGTTTAATCGGGGGTTACGAGCAGTACTTC. As protein: CASSLIGGYEQYF.

This clone occurred once. The chain recombines TRBV5-1 with TRBJ2-1; TRBD2 aligns across 9 bases. The CDR3 has 14 amino acids. With V trimmed by 4 bases and J by 9 bases, 8 bases remained unmatched. The V gene's germline CDR1 is SGHRS and CDR2 YFSETQ. CDR3 loop: CASSEAGGPAEQFF. In DNA form, the CDR3 reads TGCGCCAGCAGCGAGGCGGGGGGGCCCGCTGAGCAGTTCTTC.

The V gene is TRBV4-2, the J gene TRBJ2-3; 8 nucleotides line up with TRBD2. From germline, CDR1 is LGHNA and CDR2 YNFKEQ. The CDR3 sequence is 16 residues long. Losses at the gene ends were 0 bases for V and 7 bases for J; bases not matched to a gene: 9. The DNA for the CDR3 is TGTGCCAGCAGCCAAGATGCCAGCGGGGGTGCAAATACGCAGTATTTT. It encodes CASSQDASGGANTQYF.

V usage is TRBV6-6 and J usage is TRBJ1-2; TRBD1 matches at 8 bases. CDR3 size: 14 residues. The V gene's germline CDR1 is MNHNY and CDR2 SVGAGI (reference sequence). Trimming took 2 bases from V and 6 from J; bases not matched to a gene: 5. In DNA, the CDR3 is TGTGCCAGCAGTTACGGCAGGGGGCAGGATGGCTACACCTTC. Its protein product is CASSYGRGQDGYTF.

The J gene is TRBJ1-2, the V gene TRBV4-1; a weak D match, TRBD1 (6 bases). This CDR3 spans 16 amino acids. Germline V gene lookup returns CDR1 MGHRA and CDR2 YSYEKL. V was cut by 4 bases and J by 1 base, with 16 bases left in between. CDR3 region: CASSPGQNLHNYGYTF. DNA of the CDR3: TGCGCCAGCAGCCCCGGACAGAACCTCCATAACTATGGCTACACCTTC.

The chain uses TRBV9 and TRBJ2-1; 12 bases map to TRBD1. V shed 3 bases and J 8 bases; nucleotides not matched to a gene: 6. The germline V gene has CDR1 SGDLS and CDR2 YYNGEE. CDR3 size: 15 residues. The CDR3 here is CASSEMGQGAYEQFF. The CDR3 DNA is TGTGCCAGCAGCGAGATGGGACAGGGGGCTTATGAGCAGTTCTTC.

This rearrangement joins TRBV19 to TRBJ1-5; D gene unclear. CDR3 size: 14 residues. Trimming removed 9 bases from V and 5 bases from J, with 17 bases in between. Germline loops: CDR1 LNHDA, CDR2 SQIVND (reference sequence). This CDR3 is CASRSWRSDQPQHF. Written as DNA, the CDR3 is TGTGCCAGCCGTTCATGGAGGAGCGATCAGCCCCAGCATTTT.

The chain links TRBV19 to TRBJ1-1; TRBD1 matches 7 bases. Germline assignment: CDR1 LNHDA and CDR2 SQIVND (reference sequence). The junction had 11 bases not matched to a gene; V was cut back by 3 bases and J by 4 bases. The CDR3 contains 16 residues. The CDR3 DNA reads TGTGCCAGTAGTATGGGGGCAGGGGGTTTAGTCACTGAAGCTTTCTTT. This sequence encodes CASSMGAGGLVTEAFF.

This chain joins TRBV27 and TRBJ2-3; 9 nucleotides match TRBD2. The CDR3 totals 15 residues. The trim removed 6 bases at V and 6 bases at J, leaving 10 bases unmatched. The germline CDR1 and CDR2 sequences are MNHEY and SMNVEV (reference sequence). CDR3 bases: TGTGCCAGCAGATTAGCGGGGGCACCAGGGGATACGCAGTATTTT. Translation: CASRLAGAPGDTQYF.

CDR3 DNA sequence: TGTGCCAGCAGCACCCAGGGCGACACTTCCTACGAGCAGTACTTC. Its protein is CASSTQGDTSYEQYF. The chain has TRBV9 and TRBJ2-7, with D tentatively TRBD1 (5 bases). Germline V gene sequence: CDR1 SGDLS, CDR2 YYNGEE. CDR3 length: 15 residues. Trimming took 4 bases from V and 1 from J, leaving 15 bases between them.

DNA for the CDR3: TGTGCCAGCAGCCCAGACGGGGGGCCCGAGCAGTACTTC. Its protein product is CASSPDGGPEQYF. The V call is TRBV5-4, the J call TRBJ2-7; weak D call: TRBD2 (7 bases). The V gene's germline CDR1 is SGHNT and CDR2 YYREEE (reference sequence). Trimming took off 4 bases at V and 6 bases at J, with 14 bases between the two ends. The CDR3 has 13 amino acids.

In regard to this clone: Compared with germline, one end of the junction differs, possibly owing to a read error. The chain has TRBV27 and TRBJ2-2; maybe TRBD1 (5 bases). The CDR3 extends over 14 amino acids. The germline gives CDR1 MNHEY, CDR2 SMNVEV (reference sequence). The CDR3 protein is CASTLAGLGGELFF. The CDR3 region has the DNA TGTGCCAGCACTTTAGCAGGGTTGGGTGGGGAGCTGTTTTTT.

J is TRBJ1-3 and V is TRBV18; no clear D. CDR3 length: 15 residues. Germline-derived CDR1 and CDR2 are KGHSH and LQKENI. V shed 5 bases and J shed 0 bases, with 11 bases lying between them. The CDR3 reads CASSSTEISGNTIYF. CDR3 sequence (DNA): TGTGCCAGCTCATCTACTGAGATCTCTGGAAACACCATATATTTT.

The genes are TRBV19 and TRBJ1-5; D remains ambiguous. This CDR3 region has 17 residues. Germline V CDR1 and CDR2: LNHDA, SQIVND (reference sequence). V lost 0 bases, J lost 0 bases, and 12 bases lay in between. For the CDR3, the DNA is TGTGCCAGTAGTATAGAAAGCGGCTTCTATAGCAATCAGCCCCAGCATTTT. Translation gives CASSIESGFYSNQPQHF.

The V call is TRBV27, the J call TRBJ1-4; the D is unclear. Per the germline V gene, CDR1 is MNHEY and CDR2 is SMNVEV (reference sequence). V was trimmed by 6 bases and J by 10 bases, leaving 9 bases between them. There are 11 residues in the CDR3. CDR3 protein: CASRESGKLFF. CDR3 bases: TGTGCCAGCAGGGAATCGGGAAAACTGTTTTTT.

A note on this clone: One junction end does not reproduce the germline sequence, and a read error may be involved. In nucleotides, the CDR3 is TGCGCCAGCAGCTTGGAGGGGCCCTCCAACAATGAGCAGTTCTTC. Amino acid sequence: CASSLEGPSNNEQFF. This chain connects TRBV5-1 to TRBJ2-1, with a possible D match to TRBD1 (5 bases). The CDR3 has 15 amino acids. Germline V gene sequence: CDR1 SGHRS, CDR2 YFSETQ.

By share of the sample, this clone is medium-sized. This chain connects TRBV5-4 to TRBJ2-1; 13 bases map to TRBD2. The J segment lost 7 bases and the V segment lost 4 bases, leaving 5 bases of the junction unmatched. Germline-derived CDR1 and CDR2 are SGHNT and YYREEE (reference sequence). This CDR3 comprises 15 residues. The DNA of the CDR3 is TGTGCCAGCAGCCCTACTAGCGGGGGGGCAAATGAGCAGTTCTTC. This codes for CASSPTSGGANEQFF. The variable domain in full, completed from reference TRBV5-4 and TRBJ2-1, reads ETGVTQSPTHLIKTRGQQVTLRCSSQSGHNTVSWYQQALGQGPQFIFQYYREEENGRGNFPPRFSGLQFPNYSSELNVNALELDDSALYLCASSPTSGGANEQFFGPGTRLTVL.

This chain joins TRBV15 and TRBJ1-5; D remains unclear. This CDR3 region has 14 residues. V shed 5 bases and J shed 0 bases, with 8 bases lying between them. The germline gives CDR1 LNHNV, CDR2 YYDKDF (reference sequence). The CDR3 nucleotides are TGTGCCACCAGCGGCAGGTATAGCAATCAGCCCCAGCATTTT. Translation gives CATSGRYSNQPQHF.

The genes are TRBV29-1 and TRBJ2-2; 8 bases match TRBD1. Per the germline V gene, CDR1 is SQVTM and CDR2 is ANQGSEA. Trimming removed 2 bases from V and 1 base from J; junction bases left unmatched: 12. This CDR3 region has 18 residues. CDR3 in amino acids: CSVEPFDGTGLNTGELFF. CDR3 DNA: TGCAGCGTTGAACCCTTTGACGGGACAGGCTTGAACACCGGGGAGCTGTTTTTT.